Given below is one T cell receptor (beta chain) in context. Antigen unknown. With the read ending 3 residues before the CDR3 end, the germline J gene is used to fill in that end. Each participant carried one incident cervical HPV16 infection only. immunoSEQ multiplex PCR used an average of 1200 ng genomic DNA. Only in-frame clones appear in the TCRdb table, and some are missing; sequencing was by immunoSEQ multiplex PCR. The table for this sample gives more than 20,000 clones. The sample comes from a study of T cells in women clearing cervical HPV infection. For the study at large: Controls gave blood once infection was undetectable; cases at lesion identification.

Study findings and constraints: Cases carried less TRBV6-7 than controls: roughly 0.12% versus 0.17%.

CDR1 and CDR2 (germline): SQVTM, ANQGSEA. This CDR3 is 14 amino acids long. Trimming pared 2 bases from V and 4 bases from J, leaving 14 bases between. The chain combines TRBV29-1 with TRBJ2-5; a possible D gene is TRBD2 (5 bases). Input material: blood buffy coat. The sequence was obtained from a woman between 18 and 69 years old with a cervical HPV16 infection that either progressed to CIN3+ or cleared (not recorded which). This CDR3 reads CSVEYLLVGETQYF. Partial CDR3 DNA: TGCAGCGTTGAATATTTACTAGTAGGAGAGACC.